Listed below are T cell receptor beta chains from one sample, sequenced in a study of blood T cell repertoires in COVID-19. Only in-frame clones appear in the TCRdb table, and some are missing; sequencing was by immunoSEQ multiplex PCR. The data hold 150,000 to 200,000 clones, with roughly 89% observed a single time. The sample was peripheral blood. The receptors were gathered from a man younger than 35 with active or convalescent COVID-19. CDR3s include the opening cysteine and the closing phenylalanine or tryptophan. The D gene is left open where the match is weak.

v_gene: TRBV10-3; j_gene: TRBJ1-1; d_gene: NA; CDR3aa: CATAVGRTNTEAFF
v_gene: TRBV14; j_gene: TRBJ1-1; d_gene: TRBD1; CDR3aa: CASSIQGARHTEAFF
v_gene: TRBV2; j_gene: TRBJ1-2; d_gene: TRBD1; CDR3aa: CASKGAPGYGYTF
v_gene: TRBV4-1; j_gene: TRBJ1-1; d_gene: NA; CDR3aa: CASRLGQMNTEAFF
v_gene: TRBV5-1; j_gene: TRBJ1-1; d_gene: TRBD1; CDR3aa: CASTQQGSTEAFF
v_gene: TRBV7-9; j_gene: TRBJ1-1; d_gene: NA; CDR3aa: CASSMGHLMGTEAFF
v_gene: TRBV5-6; j_gene: TRBJ1-5; d_gene: NA; CDR3aa: CASSFSQGQLKAQHF
v_gene: TRBV7-2; j_gene: TRBJ2-2; d_gene: TRBD2; CDR3aa: CASSLGPAGGNTGELFF
v_gene: TRBV24-1; j_gene: TRBJ2-5; d_gene: NA; CDR3aa: CATSDITVGGTQETQYF
v_gene: TRBV5-5; j_gene: TRBJ1-1; d_gene: NA; CDR3aa: CASSLAGDNTEAFF
v_gene: TRBV27; j_gene: TRBJ1-6; d_gene: NA; CDR3aa: CASGYRAPNSPLHF
v_gene: TRBV5-3; j_gene: TRBJ1-1; d_gene: TRBD1; CDR3aa: CARSQTDRAHTEAFF
v_gene: TRBV29-1; j_gene: TRBJ1-6; d_gene: NA; CDR3aa: CSVDSSMGDDSPLHF
v_gene: TRBV7-8; j_gene: TRBJ2-1; d_gene: NA; CDR3aa: CASSHVRGSSYNEQFF
v_gene: TRBV2; j_gene: TRBJ1-5; d_gene: NA; CDR3aa: CASSELRENQPQHF
v_gene: TRBV27; j_gene: TRBJ1-5; d_gene: NA; CDR3aa: CASSKITTGIYQPQHF
v_gene: TRBV6-2/TRBV6-3; j_gene: TRBJ1-2; d_gene: NA; CDR3aa: CASSYNVGGYTF
v_gene: TRBV7-9; j_gene: TRBJ1-3; d_gene: TRBD1; CDR3aa: CASSLGLRDREQNTIYF
v_gene: TRBV9; j_gene: TRBJ2-3; d_gene: TRBD2; CDR3aa: CASSVGPAGGPVDTQYF
v_gene: TRBV28; j_gene: TRBJ1-2; d_gene: TRBD1; CDR3aa: CASSSGTGFGYTF
v_gene: TRBV5-1; j_gene: TRBJ2-3; d_gene: NA; CDR3aa: CASSRQGRGTDTQYF
v_gene: TRBV6-5; j_gene: TRBJ2-2; d_gene: NA; CDR3aa: CASSHNTGELFF
v_gene: TRBV18; j_gene: TRBJ2-1; d_gene: NA; CDR3aa: CASSPIGLAYNEQFF
v_gene: TRBV3-1/TRBV3-2; j_gene: TRBJ1-1; d_gene: NA; CDR3aa: CASSQAGLGMNTEAFF
v_gene: TRBV25-1; j_gene: TRBJ2-1; d_gene: NA; CDR3aa: CASSDYVSYNEQFF
v_gene: TRBV11-3; j_gene: TRBJ1-2; d_gene: NA; CDR3aa: CASSLDLQPSF
v_gene: TRBV10-3; j_gene: TRBJ2-2; d_gene: NA; CDR3aa: CAIWHPNTGELFF
v_gene: TRBV10-3; j_gene: TRBJ2-5; d_gene: NA; CDR3aa: CAISLQGQETQYF
v_gene: TRBV11-2; j_gene: TRBJ2-6; d_gene: NA; CDR3aa: CASSQNGGAVFWANVLTF
v_gene: TRBV15; j_gene: TRBJ1-2; d_gene: NA; CDR3aa: CATSRAGGGNYGYTF
v_gene: TRBV6-5; j_gene: TRBJ2-1; d_gene: TRBD2; CDR3aa: CASSYSPSGGVGEQFF
v_gene: TRBV7-9; j_gene: TRBJ2-3; d_gene: TRBD1; CDR3aa: CASASWQGDYTQYF
v_gene: TRBV28; j_gene: TRBJ2-3; d_gene: TRBD1; CDR3aa: CASSLFGTGSLDTQYF
v_gene: TRBV28; j_gene: TRBJ1-2; d_gene: NA; CDR3aa: CASSLFQGGYGYTF
v_gene: TRBV24-1; j_gene: TRBJ1-3; d_gene: NA; CDR3aa: CATSFLNTIYF